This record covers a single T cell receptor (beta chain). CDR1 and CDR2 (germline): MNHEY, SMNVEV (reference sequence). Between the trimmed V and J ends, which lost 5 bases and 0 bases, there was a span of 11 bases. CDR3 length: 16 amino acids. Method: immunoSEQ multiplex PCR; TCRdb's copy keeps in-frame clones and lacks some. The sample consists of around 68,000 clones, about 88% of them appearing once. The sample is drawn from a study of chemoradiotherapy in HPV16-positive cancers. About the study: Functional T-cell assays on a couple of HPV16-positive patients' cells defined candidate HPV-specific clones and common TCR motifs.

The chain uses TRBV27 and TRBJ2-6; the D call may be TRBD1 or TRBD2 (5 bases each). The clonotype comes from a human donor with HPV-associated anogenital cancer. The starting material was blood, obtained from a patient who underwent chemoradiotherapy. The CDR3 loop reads CASSPGRSSGANVLTF. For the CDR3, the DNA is TGTGCCAGCAGTCCGGGACGGAGCTCTGGGGCCAACGTCCTGACTTTC.